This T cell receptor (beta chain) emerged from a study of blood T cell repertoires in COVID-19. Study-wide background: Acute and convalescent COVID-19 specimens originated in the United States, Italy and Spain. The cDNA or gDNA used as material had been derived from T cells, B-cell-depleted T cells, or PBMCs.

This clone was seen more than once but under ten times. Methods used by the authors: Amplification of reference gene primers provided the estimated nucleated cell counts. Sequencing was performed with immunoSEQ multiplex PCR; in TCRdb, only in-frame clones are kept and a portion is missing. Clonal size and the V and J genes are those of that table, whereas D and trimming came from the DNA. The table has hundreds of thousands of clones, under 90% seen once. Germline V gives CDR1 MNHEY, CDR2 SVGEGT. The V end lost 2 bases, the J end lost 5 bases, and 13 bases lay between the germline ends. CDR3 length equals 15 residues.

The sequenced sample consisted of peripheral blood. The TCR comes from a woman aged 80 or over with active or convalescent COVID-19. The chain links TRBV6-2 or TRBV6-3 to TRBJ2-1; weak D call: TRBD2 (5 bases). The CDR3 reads CASSYSFGLNNEQFF. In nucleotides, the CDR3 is TGTGCCAGCAGTTACAGCTTTGGACTTAACAATGAGCAGTTCTTC.